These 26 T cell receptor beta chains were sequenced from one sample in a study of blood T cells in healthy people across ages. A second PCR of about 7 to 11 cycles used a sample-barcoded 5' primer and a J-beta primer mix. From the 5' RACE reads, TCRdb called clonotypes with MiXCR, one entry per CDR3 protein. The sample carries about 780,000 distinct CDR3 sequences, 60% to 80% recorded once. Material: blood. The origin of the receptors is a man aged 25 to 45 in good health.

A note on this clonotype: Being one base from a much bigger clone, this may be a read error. In DNA, the CDR3 is TGCAGTGCTAGTCCTTCCGCGGGGGGCTGGAACAATGAGCAGTTCTTC. It specifies CSASPSAGGWNNEQFF. The V gene is TRBV20-1, the J gene TRBJ2-1, with 8 bases fitting TRBD2. The CDR3 has 16 residues. The V gene's germline CDR1 is DFQATT and CDR2 SNEGSKA (reference sequence). With V trimmed by 3 bases and J by 5 bases, 12 bases remained unmatched.

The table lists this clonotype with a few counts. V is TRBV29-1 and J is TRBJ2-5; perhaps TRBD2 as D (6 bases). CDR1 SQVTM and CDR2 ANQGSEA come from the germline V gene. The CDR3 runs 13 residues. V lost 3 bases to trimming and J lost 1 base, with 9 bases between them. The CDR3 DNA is TGCAGCGTTGACGGGGGAGCCCAAGAGACCCAGTACTTC. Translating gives CSVDGGAQETQYF.

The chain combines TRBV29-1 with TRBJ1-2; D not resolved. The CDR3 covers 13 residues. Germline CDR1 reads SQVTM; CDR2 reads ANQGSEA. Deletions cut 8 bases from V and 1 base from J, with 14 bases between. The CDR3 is CSFTRNLNYGYTF. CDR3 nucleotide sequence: TGCAGCTTTACCAGAAATCTTAACTATGGCTACACCTTC.

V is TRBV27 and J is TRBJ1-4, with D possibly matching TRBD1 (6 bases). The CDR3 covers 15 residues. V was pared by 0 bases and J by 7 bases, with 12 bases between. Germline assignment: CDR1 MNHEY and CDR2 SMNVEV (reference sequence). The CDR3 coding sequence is TGTGCCAGCAGTTTATCGGTCCAGACAGGTGAAAAACTGTTTTTT. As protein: CASSLSVQTGEKLFF.

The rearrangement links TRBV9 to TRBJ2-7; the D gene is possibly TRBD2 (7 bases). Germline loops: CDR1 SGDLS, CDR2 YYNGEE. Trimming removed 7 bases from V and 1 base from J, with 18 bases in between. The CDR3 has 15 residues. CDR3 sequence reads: CASAKGGDGSYEQYF. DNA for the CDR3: TGTGCCAGCGCAAAGGGGGGGGACGGATCCTACGAGCAGTACTTC.

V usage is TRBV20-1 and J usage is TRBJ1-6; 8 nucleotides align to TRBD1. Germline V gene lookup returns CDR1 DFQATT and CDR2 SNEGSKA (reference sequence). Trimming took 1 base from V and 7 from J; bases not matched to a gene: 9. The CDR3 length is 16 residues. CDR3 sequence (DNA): TGCAGTGCTAGAGGTGAGGCAGGGGGCGAAAATTCACCCCTCCACTTT. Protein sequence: CSARGEAGGENSPLHF.

CDR3 sequence reads: CASTLGQGTYNEQFF. In DNA form, the CDR3 reads TGTGCCAGTACCCTGGGACAGGGGACTTACAATGAGCAGTTCTTC. The rearrangement joins TRBV19 to TRBJ2-1; 10 bases are shared with TRBD1. J lost 4 bases, V lost 7 bases, and 7 bases had no gene match. Per the germline V gene, CDR1 is LNHDA and CDR2 is SQIVND (reference sequence). The CDR3 has 15 residues.

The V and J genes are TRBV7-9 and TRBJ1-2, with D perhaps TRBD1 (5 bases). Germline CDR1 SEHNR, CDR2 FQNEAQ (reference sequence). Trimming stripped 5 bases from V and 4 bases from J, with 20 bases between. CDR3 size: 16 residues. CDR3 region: CASSGGGPPVVYGYTF. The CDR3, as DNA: TGTGCCAGCAGCGGGGGGGGACCCCCAGTCGTCTATGGCTACACCTTC. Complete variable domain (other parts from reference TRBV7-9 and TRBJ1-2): DTGVSQNPRHKITKRGQNVTFRCDPISEHNRLYWYRQTLGQGPEFLTYFQNEAQLEKSRLLSDRFSAERPKGSFSTLEIQRTEQGDSAMYLCASSGGGPPVVYGYTFGSGTRLTVV.

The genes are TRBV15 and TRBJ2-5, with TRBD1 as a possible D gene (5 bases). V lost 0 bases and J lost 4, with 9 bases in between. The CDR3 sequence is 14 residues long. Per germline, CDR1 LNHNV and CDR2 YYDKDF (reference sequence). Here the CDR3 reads CATSRDQGSETQYF. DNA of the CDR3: TGTGCCACCAGCAGAGATCAGGGATCAGAGACCCAGTACTTC. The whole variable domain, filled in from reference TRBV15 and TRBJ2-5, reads DAMVIQNPRYQVTQFGKPVTLSCSQTLNHNVMYWYQQKSSQAPKLLFHYYDKDFNNEADTPDNFQSRRPNTSFCFLDIRSPGLGDTAMYLCATSRDQGSETQYFGPGTRLLVL.

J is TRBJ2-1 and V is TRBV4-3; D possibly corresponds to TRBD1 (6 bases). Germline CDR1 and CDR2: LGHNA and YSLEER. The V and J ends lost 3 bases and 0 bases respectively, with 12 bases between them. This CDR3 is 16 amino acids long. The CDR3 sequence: CASSQGTGYSYNEQFF. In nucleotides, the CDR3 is TGCGCCAGCAGCCAGGGAACAGGGTACTCCTACAATGAGCAGTTCTTC.

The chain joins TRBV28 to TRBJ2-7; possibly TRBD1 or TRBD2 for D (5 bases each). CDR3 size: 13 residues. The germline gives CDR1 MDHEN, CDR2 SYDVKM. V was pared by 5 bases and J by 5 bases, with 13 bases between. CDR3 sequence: CASSDYRPHEQYF. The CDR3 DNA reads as TGTGCCAGCAGTGACTACAGGCCCCACGAGCAGTACTTC.

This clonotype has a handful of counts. In DNA, the CDR3 is TGTGCCAGCACCGAACCGGGGGGCGCTGGGGCCAACGTCCTGACTTTC. It translates to CASTEPGGAGANVLTF. The chain employs TRBV12-3 or TRBV12-4 and TRBJ2-6, with D perhaps matching TRBD2 (7 bases). The CDR3 has 16 amino acids. Trimming removed 7 bases at V and 2 bases at J, with 15 bases between.

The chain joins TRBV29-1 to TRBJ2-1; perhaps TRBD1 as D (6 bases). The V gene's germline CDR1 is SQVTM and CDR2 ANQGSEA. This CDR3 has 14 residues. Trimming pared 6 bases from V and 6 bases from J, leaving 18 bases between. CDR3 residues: CSVPVSGALNEQFF. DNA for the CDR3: TGCAGCGTCCCCGTTTCAGGGGCCCTCAATGAGCAGTTCTTC.

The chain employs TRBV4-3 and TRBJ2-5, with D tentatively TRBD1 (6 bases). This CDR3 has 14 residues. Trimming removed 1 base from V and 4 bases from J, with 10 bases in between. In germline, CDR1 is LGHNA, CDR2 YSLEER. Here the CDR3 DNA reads TGCGCCAGCAGCCAAGCTACAGGGAGAGAGACCCAGTACTTC. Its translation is CASSQATGRETQYF.

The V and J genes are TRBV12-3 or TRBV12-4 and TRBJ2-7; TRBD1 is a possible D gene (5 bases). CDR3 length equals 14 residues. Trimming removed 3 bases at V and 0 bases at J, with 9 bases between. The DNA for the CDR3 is TGTGCCAGCAGTTTGTACAGGAACTCCTACGAGCAGTACTTC. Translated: CASSLYRNSYEQYF.

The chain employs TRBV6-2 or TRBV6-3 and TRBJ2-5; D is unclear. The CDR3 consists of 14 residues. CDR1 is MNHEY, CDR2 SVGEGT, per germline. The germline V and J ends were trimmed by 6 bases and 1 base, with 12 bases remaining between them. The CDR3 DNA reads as TGTGCCAGCAGGGGTAGAGCGTTCCAAGAGACCCAGTACTTC. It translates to CASRGRAFQETQYF.

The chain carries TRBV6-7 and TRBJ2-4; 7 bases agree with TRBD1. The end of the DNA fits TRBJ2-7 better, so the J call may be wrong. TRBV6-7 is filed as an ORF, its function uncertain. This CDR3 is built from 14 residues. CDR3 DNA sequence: TGTGCCAGCAGTCCGGGACAGCACACCTACGAGCAGTACTTC. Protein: CASSPGQHTYEQYF.

This chain's CDR3 is CASSGYGTEDYGYTF. Here the CDR3 DNA reads TGTGCCAGCAGCGGATACGGGACTGAGGACTATGGCTACACCTTC. The rearrangement links TRBV9 to TRBJ1-2, with D perhaps matching TRBD1 (5 bases). CDR1 is SGDLS and CDR2 is YYNGEE in the germline V gene. The CDR3 totals 15 residues. Trimming cost V 3 bases and J 3 bases, with 15 bases left between them.

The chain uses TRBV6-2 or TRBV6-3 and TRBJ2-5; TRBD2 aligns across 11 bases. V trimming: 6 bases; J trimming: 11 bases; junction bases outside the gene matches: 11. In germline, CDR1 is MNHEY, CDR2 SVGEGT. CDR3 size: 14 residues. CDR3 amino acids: CASSPGLAVNEQYF. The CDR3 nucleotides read TGTGCCAGCAGCCCGGGACTAGCGGTCAATGAGCAGTACTTC.

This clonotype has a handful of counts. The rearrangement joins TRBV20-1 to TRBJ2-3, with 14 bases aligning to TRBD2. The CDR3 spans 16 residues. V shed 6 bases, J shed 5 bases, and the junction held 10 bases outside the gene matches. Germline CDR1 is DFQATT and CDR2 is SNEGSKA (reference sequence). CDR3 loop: CSARTSGGPSVDTQYF. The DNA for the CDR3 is TGCAGTGCAAGGACTAGCGGGGGGCCTTCGGTAGATACGCAGTATTTT.

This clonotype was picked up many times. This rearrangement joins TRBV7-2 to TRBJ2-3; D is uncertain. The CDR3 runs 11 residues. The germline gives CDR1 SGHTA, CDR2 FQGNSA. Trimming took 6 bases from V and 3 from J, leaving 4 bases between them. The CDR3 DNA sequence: TGTGCCAGCAGAGGGACAGATACGCAGTATTTT. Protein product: CASRGTDTQYF. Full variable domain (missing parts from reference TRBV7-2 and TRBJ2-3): GAGVSQSPSNKVTEKGKDVELRCDPISGHTALYWYRQSLGQGLEFLIYFQGNSAPDKSGLPSDRFSAERTGGSVSTLTIQRTQQEDSAVYLCASRGTDTQYFGPGTRLTVL.

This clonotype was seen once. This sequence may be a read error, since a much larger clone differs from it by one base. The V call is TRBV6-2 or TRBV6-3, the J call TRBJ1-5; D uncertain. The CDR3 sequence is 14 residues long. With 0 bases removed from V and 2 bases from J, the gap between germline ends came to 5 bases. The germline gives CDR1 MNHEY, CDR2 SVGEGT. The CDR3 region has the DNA TGTGCCAGCAGTTACTCTGAGGGCAATCAGCCCCAGCATTTT. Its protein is CASSYSEGNQPQHF.

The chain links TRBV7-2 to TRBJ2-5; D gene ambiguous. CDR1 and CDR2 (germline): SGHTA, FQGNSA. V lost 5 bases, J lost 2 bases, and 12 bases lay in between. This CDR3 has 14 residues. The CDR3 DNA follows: TGTGCCAGCAGCAGACTGGTGAATCAAGAGACCCAGTACTTC. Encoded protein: CASSRLVNQETQYF.

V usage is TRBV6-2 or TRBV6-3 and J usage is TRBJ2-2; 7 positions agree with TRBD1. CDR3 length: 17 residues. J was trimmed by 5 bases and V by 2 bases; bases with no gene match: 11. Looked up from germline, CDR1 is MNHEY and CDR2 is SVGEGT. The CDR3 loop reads CASSYLKTGQITGELFF. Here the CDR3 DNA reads TGTGCCAGCAGTTACCTTAAGACGGGACAGATAACCGGGGAGCTGTTTTTT.

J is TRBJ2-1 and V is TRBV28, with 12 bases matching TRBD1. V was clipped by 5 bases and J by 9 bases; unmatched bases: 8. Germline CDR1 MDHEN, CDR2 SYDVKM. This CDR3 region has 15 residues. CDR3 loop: CASSHSGTGGGEQFF. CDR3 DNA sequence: TGTGCCAGCAGTCACTCCGGGACAGGGGGCGGTGAGCAGTTCTTC.

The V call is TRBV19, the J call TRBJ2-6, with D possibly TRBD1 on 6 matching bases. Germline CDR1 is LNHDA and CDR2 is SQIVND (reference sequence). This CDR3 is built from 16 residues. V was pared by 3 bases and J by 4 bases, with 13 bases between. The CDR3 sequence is CASSITGTSGANVLTF. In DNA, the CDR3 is TGTGCCAGTAGTATTACAGGGACCTCCGGGGCCAACGTCCTGACTTTC.